This T cell receptor (beta chain) was found in a study of shared clonotypes between healthy human individuals. Study results and limitations: With few donors, the genetic and exposure-history diversity represented was limited.

Produced via immunoSEQ multiplex PCR; TCRdb's table is partial and in-frame only. The sample lists over 1.4 million clones; around 95% were seen once. In regard to this clone: Antigen: not known.

All the donors were Caucasian adults who lived in Nashville, Tennessee. CD4+ cells underwent separation, giving CD45RA+ naive and CD45RA-negative memory subsets. Material: naive CD4+ T cells sorted from blood. The subset denotes: CD45RA+ positively selected. The TCR sequence derives from a man aged 25-45 years in good health.

The CDR3 sequence is CASSIVAGGSSYEQYF. The CDR3 region has the DNA TGTGCCAGTAGTATAGTGGCAGGGGGATCCTCCTACGAGCAGTACTTC. The chain couples TRBV19 to TRBJ2-7; 7 bases align to TRBD1. The V segment lost 1 base and the J segment 0 bases; nucleotides outside the gene matches: 6. Germline CDR1 is LNHDA and CDR2 is SQIVND (reference sequence). The CDR3 is made up of 16 amino acids. The variable domain in full, completed from reference TRBV19 and TRBJ2-7, reads DGGITQSPKYLFRKEGQNVTLSCEQNLNHDAMYWYRQDPGQGLRLIYYSQIVNDFQKGDIAEGYSVSREKKESFPLTVTSAQKNPTAFYLCASSIVAGGSSYEQYFGPGTRLTVT.